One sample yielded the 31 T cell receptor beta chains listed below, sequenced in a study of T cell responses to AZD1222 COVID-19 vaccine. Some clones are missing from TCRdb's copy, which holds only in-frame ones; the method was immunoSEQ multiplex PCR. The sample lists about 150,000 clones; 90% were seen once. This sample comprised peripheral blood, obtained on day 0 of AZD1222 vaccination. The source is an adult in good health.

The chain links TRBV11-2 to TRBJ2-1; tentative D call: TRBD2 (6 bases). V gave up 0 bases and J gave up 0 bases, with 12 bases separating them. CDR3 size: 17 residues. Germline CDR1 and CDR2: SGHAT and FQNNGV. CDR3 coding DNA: TGTGCCAGCAGCTTAGATGGGATCGGGAGCTCCTACAATGAGCAGTTCTTC. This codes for CASSLDGIGSSYNEQFF.

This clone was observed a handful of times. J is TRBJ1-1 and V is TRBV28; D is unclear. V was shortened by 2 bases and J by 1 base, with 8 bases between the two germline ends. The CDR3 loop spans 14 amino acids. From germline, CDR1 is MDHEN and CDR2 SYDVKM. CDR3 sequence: CASSLDPANTEAFF. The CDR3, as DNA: TGTGCCAGCAGTTTAGATCCAGCGAACACTGAAGCTTTCTTT.

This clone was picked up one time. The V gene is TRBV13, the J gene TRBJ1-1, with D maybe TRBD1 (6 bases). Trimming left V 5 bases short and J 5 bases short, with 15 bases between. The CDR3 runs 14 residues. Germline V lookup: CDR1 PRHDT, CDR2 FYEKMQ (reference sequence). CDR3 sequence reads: CASSRPGVRTEAFF. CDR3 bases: TGTGCCAGCAGCCGTCCAGGGGTTAGGACTGAAGCTTTCTTT.

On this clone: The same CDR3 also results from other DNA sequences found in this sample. CDR3 region: CASSPEGQSYEQYF. DNA for the CDR3: TGCGCCAGCAGCCCCGAGGGTCAATCCTACGAGCAGTACTTC. The chain is built from TRBV5-1 and TRBJ2-7; D is perhaps TRBD2 (5 bases). Germline lookup yields CDR1 SGHRS and CDR2 YFSETQ. This CDR3 has 14 residues. V lost 4 bases and J lost 1, with 12 bases in between.

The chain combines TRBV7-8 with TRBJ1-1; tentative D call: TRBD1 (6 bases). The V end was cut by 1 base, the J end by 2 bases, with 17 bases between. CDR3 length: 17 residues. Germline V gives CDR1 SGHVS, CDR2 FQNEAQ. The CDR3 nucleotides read TGTGCCAGCAGCTTAGGAACCGGGGGGCGAGGCAACACTGAAGCTTTCTTT. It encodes CASSLGTGGRGNTEAFF.

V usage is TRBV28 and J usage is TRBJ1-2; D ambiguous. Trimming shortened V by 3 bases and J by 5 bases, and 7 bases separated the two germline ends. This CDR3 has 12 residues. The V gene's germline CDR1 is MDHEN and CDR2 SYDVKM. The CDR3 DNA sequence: TGTGCCAGCAGTTTCGTGAGATATGGCTACACCTTC. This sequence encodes CASSFVRYGYTF.

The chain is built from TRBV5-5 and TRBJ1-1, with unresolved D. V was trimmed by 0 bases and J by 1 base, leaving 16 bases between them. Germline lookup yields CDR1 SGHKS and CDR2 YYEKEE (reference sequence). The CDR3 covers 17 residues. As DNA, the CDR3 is TGTGCCAGCAGCTTGGGTGTGGGCGGCGGCACGAACACTGAAGCTTTCTTT. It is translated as CASSLGVGGGTNTEAFF.

The CDR3 DNA reads TGCGCCAGCAGCTTGCAGGGAGGGGTGAACACTGAAGCTTTCTTT. This gives the protein CASSLQGGVNTEAFF. This sequence joins TRBV5-1 and TRBJ1-1, with D possibly TRBD1 on 5 matching bases. The CDR3 runs to 15 residues. The germline V gene has CDR1 SGHRS and CDR2 YFSETQ. V was cut by 1 base and J by 0 bases, with 10 bases left in between.

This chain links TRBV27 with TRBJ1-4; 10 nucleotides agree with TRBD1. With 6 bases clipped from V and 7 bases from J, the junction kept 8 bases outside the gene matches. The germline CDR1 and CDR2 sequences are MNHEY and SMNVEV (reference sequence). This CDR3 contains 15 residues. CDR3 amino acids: CASSPDRGRLEKLFF. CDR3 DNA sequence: TGTGCCAGCAGCCCAGACAGGGGGCGCCTTGAAAAACTGTTTTTT.

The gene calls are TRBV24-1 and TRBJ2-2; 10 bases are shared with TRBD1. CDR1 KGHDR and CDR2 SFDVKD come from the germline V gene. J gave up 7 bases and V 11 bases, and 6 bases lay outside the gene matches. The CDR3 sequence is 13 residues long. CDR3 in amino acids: CASRQGASGELFF. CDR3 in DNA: TGTGCCAGTCGACAGGGGGCGAGCGGGGAGCTGTTTTTT.

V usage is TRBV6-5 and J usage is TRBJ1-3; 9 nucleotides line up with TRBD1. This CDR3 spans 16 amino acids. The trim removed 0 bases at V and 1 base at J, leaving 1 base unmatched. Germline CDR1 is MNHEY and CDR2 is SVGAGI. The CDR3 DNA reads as TGTGCCAGCAGTTACTCTGGGACAGGGTCTGGAAACACCATATATTTT. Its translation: CASSYSGTGSGNTIYF.

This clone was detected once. CDR3 in amino acids: CASSQGPTSGIEQFF. The CDR3 coding sequence is TGTGCCAGCAGCCAAGGGCCGACTAGCGGTATCGAGCAGTTCTTC. This chain joins TRBV3-1 (or the pseudogene TRBV3-2) and TRBJ2-1; TRBD2 matches 9 bases. The CDR3 is made up of 15 amino acids. The J segment lost 10 bases and the V segment lost 1 base, leaving 8 bases of the junction unmatched. Germline CDR1 and CDR2: LGHDT and YNNKEL (reference sequence).

The CDR3 DNA is TGCGCCAGCAGCCTGACTAGCACAGATACGCAGTATTTT. The encoded protein is CASSLTSTDTQYF. The J gene is TRBJ2-3, the V gene TRBV5-1; D gene unclear. The CDR3 contains 13 residues. Germline CDR1 SGHRS, CDR2 YFSETQ. Trimming stripped 4 bases from V and 0 bases from J, with 6 bases between.

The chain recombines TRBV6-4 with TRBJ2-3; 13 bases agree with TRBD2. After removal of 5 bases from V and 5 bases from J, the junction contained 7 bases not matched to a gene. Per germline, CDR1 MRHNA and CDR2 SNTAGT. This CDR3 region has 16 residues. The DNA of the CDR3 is TGTGCCAGCAGTCCCGGGACTAGCGGGGAAGTAGATACGCAGTATTTT. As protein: CASSPGTSGEVDTQYF.

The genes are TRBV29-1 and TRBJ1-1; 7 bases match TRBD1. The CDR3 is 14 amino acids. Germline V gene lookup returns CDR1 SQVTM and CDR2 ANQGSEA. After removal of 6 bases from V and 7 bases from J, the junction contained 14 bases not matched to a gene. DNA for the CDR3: TGCAGCGTCATGACCCGGGGAGCAGGGGGTGAAGCTTTCTTT. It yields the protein CSVMTRGAGGEAFF.

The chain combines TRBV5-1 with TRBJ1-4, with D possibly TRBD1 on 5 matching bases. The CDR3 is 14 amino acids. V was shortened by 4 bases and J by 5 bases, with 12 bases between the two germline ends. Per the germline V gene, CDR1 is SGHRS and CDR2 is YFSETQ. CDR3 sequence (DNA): TGCGCCAGCAGCGTAGGGGCGGGAAATGAAAAACTGTTTTTT. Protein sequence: CASSVGAGNEKLFF.

The CDR3 nucleotides are TGCGCCAGCAGCTTGGCCGACAGGGTAAGGTACGGTGAAGCTTTCTTT. Protein sequence: CASSLADRVRYGEAFF. This chain uses TRBV5-1 with TRBJ1-1, with 7 bases that match TRBD1. The germline gives CDR1 SGHRS, CDR2 YFSETQ. The CDR3 runs 16 residues. J gave up 7 bases and V 0 bases, and 12 bases lay outside the gene matches.

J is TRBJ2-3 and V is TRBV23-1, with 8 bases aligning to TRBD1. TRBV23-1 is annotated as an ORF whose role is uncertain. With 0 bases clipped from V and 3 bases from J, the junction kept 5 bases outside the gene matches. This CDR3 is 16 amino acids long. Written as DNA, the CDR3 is TGCGCCAGCAGTCAATCGGGTACAGGGGGAACAGATACGCAGTATTTT. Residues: CASSQSGTGGTDTQYF.

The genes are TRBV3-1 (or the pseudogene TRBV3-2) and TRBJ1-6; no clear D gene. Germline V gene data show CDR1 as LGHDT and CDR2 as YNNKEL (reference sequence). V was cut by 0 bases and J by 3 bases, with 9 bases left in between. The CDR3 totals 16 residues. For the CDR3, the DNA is TGTGCCAGCAGCCAAGATCTCGTGGACTATAATTCACCCCTCCACTTT. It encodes CASSQDLVDYNSPLHF.

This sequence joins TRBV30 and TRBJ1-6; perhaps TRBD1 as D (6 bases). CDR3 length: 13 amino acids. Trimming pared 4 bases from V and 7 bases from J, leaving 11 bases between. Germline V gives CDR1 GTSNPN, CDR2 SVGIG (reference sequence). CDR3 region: CAWNGQPNSPLHF. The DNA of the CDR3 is TGTGCCTGGAACGGACAGCCGAATTCACCCCTCCACTTT.

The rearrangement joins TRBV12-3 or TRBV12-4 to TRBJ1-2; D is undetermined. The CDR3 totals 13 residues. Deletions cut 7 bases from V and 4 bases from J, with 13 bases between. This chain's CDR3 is CASKLSPVYGYTF. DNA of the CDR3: TGTGCCAGCAAGCTGTCCCCGGTCTATGGCTACACCTTC.

The CDR3 coding sequence is TGTGCCTGGACTCCAACGGGGGGAACAAATGAAAAACTGTTTTTT. Translation gives CAWTPTGGTNEKLFF. J is TRBJ1-4 and V is TRBV30; a weak D match, TRBD1 (5 bases). CDR1 GTSNPN and CDR2 SVGIG come from the germline V gene (reference sequence). This CDR3 has 15 residues. Between the trimmed V and J ends, which lost 4 bases and 5 bases, there was a span of 17 bases.

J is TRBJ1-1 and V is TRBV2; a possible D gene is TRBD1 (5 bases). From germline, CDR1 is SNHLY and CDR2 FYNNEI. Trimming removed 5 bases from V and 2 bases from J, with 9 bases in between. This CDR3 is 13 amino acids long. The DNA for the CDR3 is TGTGCCAGCAGTCTCGACAGTAACACTGAAGCTTTCTTT. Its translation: CASSLDSNTEAFF.

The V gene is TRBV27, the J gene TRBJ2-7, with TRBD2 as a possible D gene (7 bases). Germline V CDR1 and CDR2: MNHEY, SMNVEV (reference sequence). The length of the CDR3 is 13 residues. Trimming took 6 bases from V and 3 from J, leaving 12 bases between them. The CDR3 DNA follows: TGTGCCAGCAGGGGGGGGGCCGTCTACGAGCAGTACTTC. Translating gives CASRGGAVYEQYF.

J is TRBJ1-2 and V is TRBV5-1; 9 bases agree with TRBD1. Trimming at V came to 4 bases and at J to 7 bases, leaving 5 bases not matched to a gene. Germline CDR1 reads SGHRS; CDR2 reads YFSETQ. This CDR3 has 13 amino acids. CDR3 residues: CASSHPTGGGYTF. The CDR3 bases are TGCGCCAGCAGCCACCCGACAGGGGGTGGCTACACCTTC.

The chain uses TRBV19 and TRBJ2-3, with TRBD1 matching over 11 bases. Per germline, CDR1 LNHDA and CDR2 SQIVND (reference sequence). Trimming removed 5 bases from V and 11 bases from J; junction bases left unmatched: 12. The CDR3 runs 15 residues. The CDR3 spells CASSPGTGGSSRQYF. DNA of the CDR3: TGTGCCAGTAGTCCCGGGACAGGGGGATCTAGTAGGCAGTATTTT.

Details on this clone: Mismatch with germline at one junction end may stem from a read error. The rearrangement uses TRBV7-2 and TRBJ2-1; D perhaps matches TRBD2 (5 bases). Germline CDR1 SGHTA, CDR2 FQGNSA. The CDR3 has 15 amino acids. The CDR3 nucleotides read TGTGCCAGCAGCTTAAATGGGAGATCCTTCAATGAGCAGTTCTTC. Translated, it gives CASSLNGRSFNEQFF.

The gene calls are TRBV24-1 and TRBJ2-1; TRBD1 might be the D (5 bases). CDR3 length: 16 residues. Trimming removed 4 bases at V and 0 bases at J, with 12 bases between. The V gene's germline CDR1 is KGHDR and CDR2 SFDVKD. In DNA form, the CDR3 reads TGTGCCACCAGTGACCCTGGACAAGACTCCTACAATGAGCAGTTCTTC. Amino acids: CATSDPGQDSYNEQFF.

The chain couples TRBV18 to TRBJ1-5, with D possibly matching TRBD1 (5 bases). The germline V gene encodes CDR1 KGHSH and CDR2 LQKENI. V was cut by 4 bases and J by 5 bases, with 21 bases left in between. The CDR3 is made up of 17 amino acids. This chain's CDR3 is CASSLSTGTLRHQPQHF. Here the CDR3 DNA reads TGTGCCAGCTCACTTTCTACCGGGACTTTACGCCATCAGCCCCAGCATTTT.

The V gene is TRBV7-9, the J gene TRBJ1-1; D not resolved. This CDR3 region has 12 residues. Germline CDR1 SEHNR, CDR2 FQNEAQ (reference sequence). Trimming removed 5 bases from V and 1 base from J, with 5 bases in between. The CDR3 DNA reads TGTGCCAGCAGCGAGGCGAACACTGAAGCTTTCTTT. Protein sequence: CASSEANTEAFF.

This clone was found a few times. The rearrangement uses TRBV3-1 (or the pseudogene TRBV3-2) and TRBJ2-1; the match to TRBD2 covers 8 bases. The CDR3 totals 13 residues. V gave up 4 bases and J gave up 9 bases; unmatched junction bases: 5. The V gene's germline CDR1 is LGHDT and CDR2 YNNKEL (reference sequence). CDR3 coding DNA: TGTGCCAGCAGCCCCGCCCGGGAGGGTGAGCAGTTCTTC. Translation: CASSPAREGEQFF.